A single sample is the source of the 32 T cell receptor beta chains below, sequenced in a study of siplizumab effects on memory and regulatory T cells. Clones were read by immunoSEQ multiplex PCR, and TCRdb kept only the in-frame ones, dropping some. The sample comprises about 100,000 clones, around 92% of which are singletons, and under 0.15% rests with the top ten. The specimen sequenced was CD4+ T cells sorted from blood. The receptor source for this set is a human donor in good health.

This chain links TRBV10-3 with TRBJ1-2, with unresolved D. Germline CDR1 reads ENHRY; CDR2 reads SYGVKD. CDR3 length: 12 residues. Trimming cost V 7 bases and J 8 bases, with 14 bases left between them. The CDR3 region has the DNA TGTGCCATCACCTCCCGGACGGAGGGCTACACCTTC. Residues: CAITSRTEGYTF.

V and J are TRBV7-3 and TRBJ2-7; TRBD1 aligns across 10 bases. The V and J ends lost 4 bases and 4 bases, in that order; junction bases with no gene match: 7. The CDR3 runs to 15 residues. The germline V gene has CDR1 SGHTA and CDR2 FQGTGA. CDR3 residues: CASSSSGTGDYEQYF. Here the CDR3 DNA reads TGTGCCAGCAGCTCCTCCGGGACAGGGGATTACGAGCAGTACTTC.

This chain joins TRBV2 and TRBJ2-3, with TRBD2 matching 14 bases. The ends lost 6 bases at V and 6 bases at J; junction bases unmatched: 5. CDR1 is SNHLY, CDR2 FYNNEI, per germline. The CDR3 loop spans 15 amino acids. The CDR3 reads CASRGLAGVGDTQYF. Here the CDR3 DNA reads TGTGCCAGCAGGGGACTAGCGGGGGTCGGTGATACGCAGTATTTT.

As regards this clone: This CDR3 is also generated by other DNA sequences in the sample. This chain links TRBV6-1 with TRBJ1-2, with D possibly matching TRBD1 (5 bases). The ends were cut back, 2 bases at V and 5 bases at J, with 9 bases in the middle. The CDR3 length is 13 residues. CDR1 and CDR2 from the germline V gene are MNHNS and SASEGT. The CDR3 coding sequence is TGTGCCAGCAGTGAAAGGGGCACTTATGGCTACACCTTC. As protein: CASSERGTYGYTF.

The chain links TRBV7-9 to TRBJ1-2, with TRBD1 as a possible D gene (6 bases). This CDR3 comprises 15 residues. The germline V gene has CDR1 SEHNR and CDR2 FQNEAQ (reference sequence). Deletions cut 5 bases from V and 2 bases from J, with 15 bases between. The CDR3 coding sequence is TGTGCCAGCAGCCAAACAGACAGGCGGAACTATGGCTACACCTTC. Amino acid sequence: CASSQTDRRNYGYTF. Full variable domain (outside the CDR3, taken from reference TRBV7-9 and TRBJ1-2): DTGVSQNPRHKITKRGQNVTFRCDPISEHNRLYWYRQTLGQGPEFLTYFQNEAQLEKSRLLSDRFSAERPKGSFSTLEIQRTEQGDSAMYLCASSQTDRRNYGYTFGSGTRLTVV.

The chain employs TRBV5-1 and TRBJ2-5; 12 bases are shared with TRBD2. CDR3 length: 15 residues. The germline gives CDR1 SGHRS, CDR2 YFSETQ. J lost 5 bases, V lost 4 bases, and 6 bases had no gene match. In nucleotides, the CDR3 is TGCGCCAGCAGCCAACTAGCGGGGGGTCGGGAGACCCAGTACTTC. Residues: CASSQLAGGRETQYF.

This chain links TRBV11-2 with TRBJ1-1, with D unresolved. The CDR3 extends over 15 amino acids. Trimming pared 5 bases from V and 0 bases from J, leaving 13 bases between. The germline CDR1 and CDR2 sequences are SGHAT and FQNNGV. The CDR3: CASSAHGEMNTEAFF. CDR3 nucleotide sequence: TGTGCCAGCAGCGCGCACGGGGAAATGAACACTGAAGCTTTCTTT.

The rearrangement links TRBV6-6 to TRBJ1-1; D remains unclear. Trimming cost V 6 bases and J 3 bases, with 11 bases left between them. The CDR3 is 13 residues long. The germline gives CDR1 MNHNY, CDR2 SVGAGI (reference sequence). CDR3 nucleotides: TGTGCCAGCAGCAAAGAGGCGTACACTGAAGCTTTCTTT. Protein product: CASSKEAYTEAFF.

This clone was picked up one time. This chain links TRBV7-3 with TRBJ2-6, with D possibly being TRBD2 (6 bases). Germline V CDR1 and CDR2: SGHTA, FQGTGA. Between the trimmed V and J ends, which lost 1 base and 1 base, there was a span of 14 bases. This CDR3 is built from 18 residues. The DNA of the CDR3 is TGTGCCAGCAGCTTAATTTCCGGGGGATCATCTGGGGCCAACGTCCTGACTTTC. Residues: CASSLISGGSSGANVLTF.

Points on this clone: The same CDR3 arises from other DNA sequences in this sample as well. The DNA for the CDR3 is TGTGCCAGCTCACCTCGGCGAGAGGTGGGCACTGAAGCTTTCTTT. Protein product: CASSPRREVGTEAFF. The chain carries TRBV18 and TRBJ1-1; the D is unclear. Trimming took 3 bases from V and 4 from J, leaving 15 bases between them. CDR3 length equals 15 residues. CDR1 is KGHSH, CDR2 LQKENI, per germline.

The chain joins TRBV7-2 to TRBJ2-3; 8 positions match TRBD1. Germline V gives CDR1 SGHTA, CDR2 FQGNSA. The CDR3 runs to 16 residues. The V and J ends lost 5 bases and 1 base, in that order; junction bases with no gene match: 8. In nucleotides, the CDR3 is TGTGCCAGCAGCCCGCCCACAGGGGGAGGCACAGATACGCAGTATTTT. The encoded protein is CASSPPTGGGTDTQYF.

The chain couples TRBV19 to TRBJ2-1, with TRBD2 matching over 8 bases. CDR3 length equals 13 residues. Germline lookup yields CDR1 LNHDA and CDR2 SQIVND (reference sequence). J was trimmed by 6 bases and V by 7 bases; bases with no gene match: 5. The DNA for the CDR3 is TGTGCCAGTATGAAGGCGGGGGGCAATGAGCAGTTCTTC. Protein: CASMKAGGNEQFF.

The V gene is TRBV28, the J gene TRBJ2-1, with 7 bases lining up with TRBD1. The CDR3 contains 13 residues. J lost 6 bases, V lost 6 bases, and 5 bases had no gene match. Germline V gene lookup returns CDR1 MDHEN and CDR2 SYDVKM. CDR3 in DNA: TGTGCCAGCAGACAGACAGGGACCAATGAGCAGTTCTTC. It translates to CASRQTGTNEQFF.

Worth noting for this clone: Other DNA sequences from this sample encode an identical CDR3 as well. The CDR3 nucleotides are TGTGCCAGCAGTTACTCTCGAGGGCAAGAGACCCAGTACTTC. Translated, it gives CASSYSRGQETQYF. The chain has TRBV6-5 and TRBJ2-5, with D possibly matching TRBD2 (5 bases). Trimming stripped 0 bases from V and 2 bases from J, with 7 bases between. The CDR3 length is 14 residues. Germline V CDR1 and CDR2: MNHEY, SVGAGI.

V and J are TRBV5-5 and TRBJ1-1; D remains ambiguous. V gave up 1 base and J gave up 2 bases, with 6 bases separating them. The CDR3 is 13 residues long. The germline V gene encodes CDR1 SGHKS and CDR2 YYEKEE (reference sequence). The CDR3 here is CASSLSRNTEAFF. DNA for the CDR3: TGTGCCAGCAGCTTGAGCAGAAACACTGAAGCTTTCTTT.

This rearrangement joins TRBV5-1 to TRBJ2-5; D tentatively reads TRBD1 or TRBD2 (5 bases each). Trimming pared 4 bases from V and 3 bases from J, leaving 13 bases between. The CDR3 has 14 amino acids. Germline V lookup: CDR1 SGHRS, CDR2 YFSETQ. As DNA, the CDR3 is TGCGCCAGCAGCCCAGGGACCACAAAAGAGACCCAGTACTTC. Its protein is CASSPGTTKETQYF.

This clone was picked up one time. The rearrangement uses TRBV29-1 and TRBJ2-1; a possible D gene is TRBD2 (6 bases). Trimming pared 8 bases from V and 4 bases from J, leaving 27 bases between. The CDR3 covers 17 residues. CDR1 and CDR2 (germline): SQVTM, ANQGSEA. CDR3 in DNA: TGCAGCTTCCAAACCCGGGTTGGTGGGGGGTCGTACAATGAGCAGTTCTTC. Protein product: CSFQTRVGGGSYNEQFF.

The rearrangement joins TRBV2 to TRBJ1-1, with 10 nucleotides matching TRBD1. Trimming took 5 bases from V and 5 from J; bases not matched to a gene: 5. The CDR3 spans 14 residues. Germline CDR1 reads SNHLY; CDR2 reads FYNNEI. The CDR3 sequence: CASSRQGAGTEAFF. CDR3 in DNA: TGTGCCAGCAGTCGACAGGGGGCAGGTACTGAAGCTTTCTTT.

The V call is TRBV28, the J call TRBJ2-1; D not certain. Trimming took off 3 bases at V and 8 bases at J, with 8 bases between the two ends. Germline V gene sequence: CDR1 MDHEN, CDR2 SYDVKM. The CDR3 is made up of 12 amino acids. The CDR3 nucleotides read TGTGCCAGCAGTTTCCGACACGATGAGCAGTTCTTC. It translates to CASSFRHDEQFF. Full variable domain (rest looked up from reference TRBV28 and TRBJ2-1): DVKVTQSSRYLVKRTGEKVFLECVQDMDHENMFWYRQDPGLGLRLIYFSYDVKMKEKGDIPEGYSVSREKKERFSLILESASTNQTSMYLCASSFRHDEQFFGPGTRLTVL.

The rearrangement uses TRBV5-6 and TRBJ2-1, with 11 bases identical to TRBD2. The germline V gene has CDR1 SGHDT and CDR2 YYEEEE. Losses at the gene ends were 5 bases for V and 10 bases for J; bases not matched to a gene: 5. The CDR3 sequence is 13 residues long. CDR3 coding DNA: TGTGCCAGCAGGCTAGCGGGGGGCCAAGAGCAGTTCTTC. This sequence encodes CASRLAGGQEQFF.

J is TRBJ1-5 and V is TRBV19; D unclear. V was pared by 5 bases and J by 4 bases, with 9 bases between. The length of the CDR3 is 13 residues. Germline V CDR1 and CDR2: LNHDA, SQIVND (reference sequence). CDR3: CASSADGNQPQHF. Written as DNA, the CDR3 is TGTGCCAGTAGTGCCGACGGGAATCAGCCCCAGCATTTT.

The chain uses TRBV7-9 and TRBJ1-4, with D possibly TRBD1 on 5 matching bases. The CDR3 runs 15 residues. Looked up from germline, CDR1 is SEHNR and CDR2 is FQNEAQ (reference sequence). The V and J ends lost 6 bases and 7 bases respectively, with 18 bases between them. In DNA form, the CDR3 reads TGTGCCAGCAGGGACTTCGGGCAGGGAGGTGAAAAACTGTTTTTT. Amino acid sequence: CASRDFGQGGEKLFF.

The V call is TRBV25-1, the J call TRBJ1-6; 9 bases match TRBD1. The CDR3 is 16 residues long. Germline-derived CDR1 and CDR2 are MGHDK and SYGVNS. After removal of 4 bases from V and 5 bases from J, the junction contained 6 bases not matched to a gene. CDR3 loop: CASSVPGQGNNSPLHF. The DNA of the CDR3 is TGTGCCAGCAGTGTACCGGGACAGGGAAATAATTCACCCCTCCACTTT.

V and J are TRBV6-5 and TRBJ2-1; D may be TRBD2 (6 bases). The V and J ends lost 4 bases and 9 bases respectively, with 16 bases between them. Germline loops: CDR1 MNHEY, CDR2 SVGAGI. This CDR3 contains 14 residues. CDR3 DNA sequence: TGTGCCAGCAGTTCTCGGATCGGGGGTACTGAGCAGTTCTTC. Translating it yields CASSSRIGGTEQFF.

This clone appeared a single time. The chain joins TRBV7-2 to TRBJ1-5; no firm D call. The CDR3 is 13 residues long. The germline V gene has CDR1 SGHTA and CDR2 FQGNSA. V lost 5 bases and J lost 1, with 6 bases in between. CDR3 in amino acids: CASSIWSNQPQHF. CDR3 nucleotide sequence: TGTGCCAGCAGCATATGGAGCAATCAGCCCCAGCATTTT. Supplemented by reference TRBV7-2 and TRBJ1-5, the full variable domain reads GAGVSQSPSNKVTEKGKDVELRCDPISGHTALYWYRQSLGQGLEFLIYFQGNSAPDKSGLPSDRFSAERTGGSVSTLTIQRTQQEDSAVYLCASSIWSNQPQHFGDGTRLSIL.

V is TRBV6-6 and J is TRBJ2-7, with D maybe TRBD2 (5 bases). V was clipped by 6 bases and J by 6 bases, with 18 bases between them. This CDR3 comprises 14 residues. Germline CDR1 reads MNHNY; CDR2 reads SVGAGI (reference sequence). The CDR3, as DNA: TGTGCCAGCAGGCCCGACGGGAAGGTGAGCGAGCAGTACTTC. It yields the protein CASRPDGKVSEQYF.

The gene calls are TRBV5-6 and TRBJ2-5, with 10 bases that match TRBD1. The J segment lost 5 bases and the V segment lost 0 bases, leaving 1 base of the junction unmatched. Germline CDR1 and CDR2: SGHDT and YYEEEE. The CDR3 spans 14 residues. This chain's CDR3 is CASSLGQGAETQYF. CDR3 coding DNA: TGTGCCAGCAGCTTGGGACAGGGGGCCGAGACCCAGTACTTC.

The chain uses TRBV10-1 and TRBJ2-2, with 10 bases matching TRBD2. J gave up 6 bases and V 7 bases, and 8 bases lay outside the gene matches. This CDR3 has 15 residues. CDR1 is WNHNN and CDR2 is SYGVQD in the germline V gene (reference sequence). In nucleotides, the CDR3 is TGCGCCAGCAAAGGAGGAGCGGGGGGGGCCGGGGAGCTGTTTTTT. It specifies CASKGGAGGAGELFF.

The chain carries TRBV10-2 and TRBJ2-7; no reliable D call. CDR1 WSHSY and CDR2 SAAADI come from the germline V gene. This CDR3 contains 12 residues. V was shortened by 8 bases and J by 0 bases, with 8 bases between the two germline ends. CDR3 nucleotide sequence: TGCGCCAGCCGGGCGACCTCCTACGAGCAGTACTTC. The encoded protein is CASRATSYEQYF.

V usage is TRBV6-5 and J usage is TRBJ1-5; weak D call: TRBD1 (5 bases). Trimming shortened V by 8 bases and J by 0 bases, and 14 bases separated the two germline ends. The CDR3 loop spans 15 amino acids. Germline V gives CDR1 MNHEY, CDR2 SVGAGI. The CDR3 region has the DNA TGTGCCAGCGGTACGACAGTACATAGCAATCAGCCCCAGCATTTT. Translating it yields CASGTTVHSNQPQHF.

The chain combines TRBV19 with TRBJ2-1; 9 nucleotides line up with TRBD1. The CDR3 is made up of 14 amino acids. Germline values: CDR1 LNHDA, CDR2 SQIVND (reference sequence). V gave up 6 bases and J gave up 6 bases; unmatched junction bases: 6. The CDR3 sequence is CASRKPGQGNEQFF. The CDR3 coding sequence is TGTGCCAGTAGGAAACCGGGACAGGGCAATGAGCAGTTCTTC.

V usage is TRBV19 and J usage is TRBJ2-7; D is perhaps TRBD1 or TRBD2 (5 bases each). Trimming cost V 10 bases and J 5 bases, with 21 bases left between them. The CDR3 extends over 14 amino acids. Germline V gene sequence: CDR1 LNHDA, CDR2 SQIVND (reference sequence). CDR3 sequence reads: CATNPRGARDEQYF. The CDR3 DNA follows: TGTGCCACTAACCCTCGAGGGGCCCGGGACGAGCAGTACTTC.